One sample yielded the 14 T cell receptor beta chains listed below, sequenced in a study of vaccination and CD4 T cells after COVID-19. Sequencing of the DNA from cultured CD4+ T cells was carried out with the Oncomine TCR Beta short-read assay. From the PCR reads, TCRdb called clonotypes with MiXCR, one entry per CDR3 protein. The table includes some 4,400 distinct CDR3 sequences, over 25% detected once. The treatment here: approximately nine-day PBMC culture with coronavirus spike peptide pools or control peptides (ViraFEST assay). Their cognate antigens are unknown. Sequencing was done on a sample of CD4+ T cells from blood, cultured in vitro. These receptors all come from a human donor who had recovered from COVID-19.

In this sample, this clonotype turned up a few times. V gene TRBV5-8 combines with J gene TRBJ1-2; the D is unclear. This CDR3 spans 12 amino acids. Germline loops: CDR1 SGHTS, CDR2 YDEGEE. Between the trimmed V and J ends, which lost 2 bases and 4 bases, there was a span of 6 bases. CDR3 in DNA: TGTGCCAGCAGCTTCCTGGGCTATGGCTACACCTTC. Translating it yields CASSFLGYGYTF.

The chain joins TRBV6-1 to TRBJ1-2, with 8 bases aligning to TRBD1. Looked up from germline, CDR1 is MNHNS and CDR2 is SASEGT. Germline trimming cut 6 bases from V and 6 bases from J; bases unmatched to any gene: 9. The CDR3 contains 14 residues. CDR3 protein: CASSRLTGEDGYTF. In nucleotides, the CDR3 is TGTGCCAGCAGCCGACTGACAGGGGAGGATGGCTACACCTTC.

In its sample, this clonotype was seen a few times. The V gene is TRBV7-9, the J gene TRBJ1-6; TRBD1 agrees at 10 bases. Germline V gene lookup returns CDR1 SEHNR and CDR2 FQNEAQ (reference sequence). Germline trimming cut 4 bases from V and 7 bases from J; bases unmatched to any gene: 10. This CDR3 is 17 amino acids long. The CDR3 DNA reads TGTGCCAGCAGCTCCGGGACAGGGGCGCCTCTGAATTCACCCCTCCACTTT. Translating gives CASSSGTGAPLNSPLHF.

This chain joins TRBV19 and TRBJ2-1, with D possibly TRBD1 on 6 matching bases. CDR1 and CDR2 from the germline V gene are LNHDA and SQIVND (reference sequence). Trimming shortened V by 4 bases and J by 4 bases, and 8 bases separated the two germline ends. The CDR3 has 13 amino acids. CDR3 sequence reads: CASSRGQYNEQFF. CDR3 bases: TGTGCCAGTAGTAGGGGACAATACAATGAGCAGTTCTTC.

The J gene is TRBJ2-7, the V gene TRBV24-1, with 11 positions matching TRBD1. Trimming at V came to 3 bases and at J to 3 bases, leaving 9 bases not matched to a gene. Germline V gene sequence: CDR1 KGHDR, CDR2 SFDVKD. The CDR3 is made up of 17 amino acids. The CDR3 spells CATSDAPGQGGIYEQYF. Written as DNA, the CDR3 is TGTGCCACCAGTGATGCACCGGGACAGGGGGGAATCTACGAGCAGTACTTC.

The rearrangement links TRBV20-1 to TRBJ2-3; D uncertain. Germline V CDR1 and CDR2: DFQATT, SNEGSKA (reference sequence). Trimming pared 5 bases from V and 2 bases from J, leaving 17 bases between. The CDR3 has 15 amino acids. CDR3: CSALIRALDTDTQYF. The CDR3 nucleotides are TGCAGTGCTCTTATACGGGCCTTGGACACAGATACGCAGTATTTT.

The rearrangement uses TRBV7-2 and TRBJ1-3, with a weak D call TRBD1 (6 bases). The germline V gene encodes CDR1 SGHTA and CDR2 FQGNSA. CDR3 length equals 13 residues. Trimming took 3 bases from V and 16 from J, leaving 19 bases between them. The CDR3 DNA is TGTGCCAGCAGCTTTAATGGGGGCGACGGCCCCTATTTT. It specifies CASSFNGGDGPYF.

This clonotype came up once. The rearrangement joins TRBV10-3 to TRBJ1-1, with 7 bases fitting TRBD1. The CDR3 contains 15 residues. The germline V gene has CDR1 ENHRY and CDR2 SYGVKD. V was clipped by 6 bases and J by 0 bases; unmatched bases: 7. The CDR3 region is CAIRGGQSMNTEAFF. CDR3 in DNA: TGTGCCATCAGGGGGGGACAGTCTATGAACACTGAAGCTTTCTTT.

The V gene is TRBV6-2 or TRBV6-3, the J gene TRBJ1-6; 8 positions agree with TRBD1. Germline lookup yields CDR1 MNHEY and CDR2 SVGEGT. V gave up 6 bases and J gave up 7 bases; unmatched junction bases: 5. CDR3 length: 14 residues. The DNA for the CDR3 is TGTGCCAGCAGCAGGACAGGGCCCAATTCACCCCTCCACTTT. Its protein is CASSRTGPNSPLHF.

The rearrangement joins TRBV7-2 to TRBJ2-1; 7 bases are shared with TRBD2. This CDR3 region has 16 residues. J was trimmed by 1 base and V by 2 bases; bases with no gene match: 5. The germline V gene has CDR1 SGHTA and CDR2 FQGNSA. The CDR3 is CASSLSGGRSYNEQFF. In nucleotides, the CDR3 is TGTGCCAGCAGCTTAAGCGGCGGGAGATCCTACAATGAGCAGTTCTTC.

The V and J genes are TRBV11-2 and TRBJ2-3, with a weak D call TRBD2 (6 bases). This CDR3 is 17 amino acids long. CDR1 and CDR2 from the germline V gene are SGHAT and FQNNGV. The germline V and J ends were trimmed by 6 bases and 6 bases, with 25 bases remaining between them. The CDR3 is CASSPNARQPGRDTQYF. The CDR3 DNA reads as TGTGCCAGCAGTCCAAATGCGAGACAGCCAGGGAGGGATACGCAGTATTTT.

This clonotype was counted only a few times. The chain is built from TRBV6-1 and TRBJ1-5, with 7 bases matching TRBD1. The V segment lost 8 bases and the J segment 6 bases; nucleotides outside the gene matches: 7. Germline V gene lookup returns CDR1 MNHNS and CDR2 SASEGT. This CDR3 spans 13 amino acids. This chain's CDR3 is CASGKGGPQPQHF. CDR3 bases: TGTGCCAGCGGAAAAGGGGGCCCTCAGCCCCAGCATTTT.

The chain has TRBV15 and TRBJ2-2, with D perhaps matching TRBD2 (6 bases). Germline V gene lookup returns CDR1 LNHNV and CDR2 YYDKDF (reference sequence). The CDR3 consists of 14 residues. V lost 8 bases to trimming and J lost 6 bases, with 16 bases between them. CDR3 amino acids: CATRQMGGSGELFF. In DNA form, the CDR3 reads TGTGCCACCCGTCAGATGGGGGGTTCCGGGGAGCTGTTTTTT. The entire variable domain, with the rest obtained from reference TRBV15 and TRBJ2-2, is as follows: DAMVIQNPRYQVTQFGKPVTLSCSQTLNHNVMYWYQQKSSQAPKLLFHYYDKDFNNEADTPDNFQSRRPNTSFCFLDIRSPGLGDTAMYLCATRQMGGSGELFFGEGSRLTVL.

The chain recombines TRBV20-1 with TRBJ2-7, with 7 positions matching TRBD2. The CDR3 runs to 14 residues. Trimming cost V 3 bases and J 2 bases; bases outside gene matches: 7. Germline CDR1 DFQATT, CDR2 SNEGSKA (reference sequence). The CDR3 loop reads CSARLGGSPYEQYF. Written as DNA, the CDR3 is TGCAGTGCTAGGCTGGGCGGGAGCCCCTACGAGCAGTACTTC.